A single sample gave rise to the 5 T cell receptor beta chains below, sequenced in a study of shared clonotypes between healthy human individuals. The table came from immunoSEQ multiplex PCR; TCRdb's copy has only in-frame clones and leaves some out. The table shows some 2,500,000 clones, with 90% to 95% occurring only once. The sequenced sample was naive CD4+ T cells from PBMCs. Stated subset: CD45RA+ positively selected. All receptors come from a man younger than 35 in good health. Some clones in this sample may be carry-over from other donors' samples.

This chain uses TRBV5-1 with TRBJ2-1, with D perhaps matching TRBD1 or TRBD2 (5 bases each). This CDR3 has 15 residues. Trimming stripped 3 bases from V and 5 bases from J, with 15 bases between. Germline V gives CDR1 SGHRS, CDR2 YFSETQ. This CDR3 is CASSSRARDHNEQFF. For the CDR3, the DNA is TGCGCCAGCAGCTCCCGTGCGAGGGACCACAATGAGCAGTTCTTC.

The rearrangement links TRBV4-3 to TRBJ2-2; 11 positions match TRBD1. The ends lost 0 bases at V and 3 bases at J; junction bases unmatched: 6. Germline values: CDR1 LGHNA, CDR2 YSLEER. The CDR3 totals 18 residues. As DNA, the CDR3 is TGCGCCAGCAGCCAAGATGAGGACAGGGGGCGTTACACCGGGGAGCTGTTTTTT. It specifies CASSQDEDRGRYTGELFF.

This clone appeared a single time. V and J are TRBV5-8 and TRBJ1-5, with D maybe TRBD1 (5 bases). V was clipped by 2 bases and J by 3 bases, with 9 bases between them. This CDR3 is built from 14 residues. Germline V lookup: CDR1 SGHTS, CDR2 YDEGEE. DNA of the CDR3: TGTGCCAGCAGCTTCGGCAGGGTCAATCAGCCCCAGCATTTT. Translation: CASSFGRVNQPQHF.

V gene TRBV7-9 combines with J gene TRBJ1-2; D may be TRBD1 (5 bases). Trimming removed 5 bases from V and 2 bases from J, with 12 bases in between. Germline CDR1 is SEHNR and CDR2 is FQNEAQ (reference sequence). The CDR3 spans 14 residues. CDR3 nucleotide sequence: TGTGCCAGCAGCCAAGGACAAGTCAACTATGGCTACACCTTC. Encoded protein: CASSQGQVNYGYTF.

The rearrangement links TRBV7-3 to TRBJ1-2, with 9 bases matching TRBD1. V was clipped by 6 bases and J by 8 bases; unmatched bases: 13. Germline loops: CDR1 SGHTA, CDR2 FQGTGA. This CDR3 comprises 15 residues. This CDR3 reads CASRPNQGQGEGYTF. Written as DNA, the CDR3 is TGTGCCAGCAGACCGAACCAGGGACAGGGAGAGGGCTACACCTTC. The entire variable domain, with the rest obtained from reference TRBV7-3 and TRBJ1-2, is as follows: GAGVSQTPSNKVTEKGKYVELRCDPISGHTALYWYRQSLGQGPEFLIYFQGTGAADDSGLPNDRFFAVRPEGSVSTLKIQRTERGDSAVYLCASRPNQGQGEGYTFGSGTRLTVV.